This T cell receptor (beta chain) was documented in a study of identical twins. General study points: It was cross-sectional statistical analysis, not following the same donors, that the conclusions relied on. Within beta out-of-frame sequences, the excess sharing observed between twins was weaker.

This clonotype was detected ten times or more. Its antigen is as yet unknown. CDR1 is LGHDT and CDR2 is YNNKEL in the germline V gene (reference sequence). The junction had 6 bases not matched to a gene; V was cut back by 0 bases and J by 1 base. This CDR3 spans 18 amino acids. TCRdb ran MiXCR on the 5' RACE reads and lists one entry per CDR3 protein. Here the sample spans some 250,000 distinct CDR3 sequences, under 8.5% being singletons. This sample also belongs to another study, concerning T cells expressing NK-cell markers. From that second work: Sorted CD3+CD56+NKG2C+, CD3+CD56+NKG2C- and CD3+CD56-NKG2C+ T-cell subsets were beta-chain profiled. The study did not resolve the HCMV specificity of expanded NKG2C+ T cell clones.

The source is a woman under 30 in good health. Sequenced: CD8+ T cells sorted from blood. V is TRBV3-1 and J is TRBJ2-2; 9 nucleotides line up with TRBD2. In nucleotides, the CDR3 is TGTGCCAGCAGCCAAGAAGGCCCACTAGCGGGGAACACCGGGGAGCTGTTTTTT. Amino acid sequence: CASSQEGPLAGNTGELFF.